This T cell receptor (beta chain) originates from a study of shared clonotypes between healthy human individuals. Germline CDR1 and CDR2: SEHNR and FQNEAQ (reference sequence). The ends were cut back, 5 bases at V and 6 bases at J, with 14 bases in the middle. This CDR3 spans 13 amino acids. Using immunoSEQ multiplex PCR, the repertoire was profiled, and TCRdb retains in-frame clones only, with some absent. Of roughly 1.4 million clones in the sample, approximately 98.5% were seen once. Donors, without exception, were Caucasian adults residing in Nashville, Tennessee. This chain links TRBV7-9 with TRBJ2-7; D perhaps matches TRBD1 (6 bases). Sequencing was carried out using naive CD4+ T cells sorted from blood. Specified subset: CD45RA+ positively selected. The sequence was obtained from a man aged 30-40 years in good health. CDR3 in DNA: TGTGCCAGCAGCGCAGGGGTTAGTCGCGAGCAGTACTTC. It codes for CASSAGVSREQYF.